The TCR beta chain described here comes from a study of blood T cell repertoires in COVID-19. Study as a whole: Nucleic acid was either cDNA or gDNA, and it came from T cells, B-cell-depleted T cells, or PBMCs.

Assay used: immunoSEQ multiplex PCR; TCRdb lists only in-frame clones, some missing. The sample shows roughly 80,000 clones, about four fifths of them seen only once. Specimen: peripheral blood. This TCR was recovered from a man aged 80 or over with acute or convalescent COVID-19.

CDR3 loop: CASSQVTGERGYTF. The CDR3 nucleotides read TGTGCCAGCAGCCAAGTGACAGGGGAGCGTGGCTACACCTTC. The rearrangement joins TRBV14 to TRBJ1-2; 8 positions match TRBD1. J lost 7 bases, V lost 1 base, and 5 bases had no gene match. This CDR3 is 14 amino acids long. Per germline, CDR1 SGHDN and CDR2 FVKESK.